One sample yielded the 28 T cell receptor beta chains listed below, sequenced in a study of T cell responses to AZD1222 COVID-19 vaccine. The repertoire was sequenced with immunoSEQ multiplex PCR; TCRdb's copy has only in-frame clones and lacks some. This table has about 120,000 clones, around 91% appearing once. Sequences were derived from peripheral blood, sampled on day 0 of AZD1222 vaccination. These receptors were taken from an adult in good health.

This clone has a single count. The rearrangement links TRBV29-1 to TRBJ1-1, with D possibly being TRBD1 (6 bases). V lost 8 bases and J lost 5, with 18 bases in between. Germline V gene data show CDR1 as SQVTM and CDR2 as ANQGSEA. The CDR3 has 13 residues. CDR3 bases: TGCAGCACCAAGACAGGACGCTGGACTGAAGCTTTCTTT. Its protein is CSTKTGRWTEAFF.

The chain links TRBV3-1 (or the pseudogene TRBV3-2) to TRBJ1-1, with 8 bases lining up with TRBD1. V lost 6 bases to trimming and J lost 1 base; unmatched junction nucleotides: 7. This CDR3 is built from 15 residues. The germline gives CDR1 LGHDT, CDR2 YNNKEL (reference sequence). The CDR3 DNA is TGTGCCAGCAGTAAGACAGGGGCCGGGAACACTGAAGCTTTCTTT. This encodes CASSKTGAGNTEAFF.

The chain combines TRBV12-3 or TRBV12-4 with TRBJ2-7; TRBD1 aligns across 7 bases. The trim removed 6 bases at V and 4 bases at J, leaving 3 bases unmatched. The CDR3 is made up of 12 amino acids. CDR3 residues: CASSQQGYEQYF. For the CDR3, the DNA is TGTGCCAGCAGCCAACAGGGGTACGAGCAGTACTTC.

This chain links TRBV20-1 with TRBJ1-5; D not certain. This CDR3 comprises 14 residues. Germline V gene lookup returns CDR1 DFQATT and CDR2 SNEGSKA (reference sequence). The V end lost 3 bases, the J end lost 2 bases, and 11 bases lay between the germline ends. The CDR3 nucleotides are TGCAGTGCTAGTGTGGCGAGGGGCAATCAGCCCCAGCATTTT. Amino acids: CSASVARGNQPQHF.

V is TRBV7-2 and J is TRBJ2-7; TRBD1 aligns across 7 bases. Germline V CDR1 and CDR2: SGHTA, FQGNSA. This CDR3 has 14 residues. The V segment lost 1 base and the J segment 3 bases; nucleotides outside the gene matches: 3. The CDR3 reads CASSLGGQDYEQYF. For the CDR3, the DNA is TGTGCCAGCAGCTTAGGCGGACAGGACTACGAGCAGTACTTC.

V usage is TRBV2 and J usage is TRBJ2-7; perhaps D is TRBD1 or TRBD2 (5 bases each). Germline CDR1 and CDR2: SNHLY and FYNNEI. The CDR3 has 14 residues. Trimming shortened V by 2 bases and J by 7 bases, and 15 bases separated the two germline ends. The CDR3 bases are TGTGCCAGCAGTGAATGGTGGACATCGGGAGAGCAGTACTTC. Residues: CASSEWWTSGEQYF.

About this clone: An end of the junction does not agree with germline; a read error may underlie this. The J gene is TRBJ2-5, the V gene TRBV7-7; the D is unclear. Per germline, CDR1 SSHAT and CDR2 FNYEAQ (reference sequence). The CDR3 is made up of 13 amino acids. Written as DNA, the CDR3 is TGTGCTAGCAGCTTTCAGGCGGATGAGACCCAGTACTTC. This sequence encodes CASSFQADETQYF. Full variable domain (rest looked up from reference TRBV7-7 and TRBJ2-5): GAGVSQSPRYKVTKRGQDVTLRCDPISSHATLYWYQQALGQGPEFLTYFNYEAQPDKSGLPSDRFSAERPEGSISTLTIQRTEQRDSAMYRCASSFQADETQYFGPGTRLLVL.

The chain uses TRBV19 and TRBJ1-4; D perhaps matches TRBD1 (5 bases). V lost 1 base to trimming and J lost 11 bases, with 14 bases between them. This CDR3 comprises 14 residues. CDR1 LNHDA and CDR2 SQIVND come from the germline V gene (reference sequence). In DNA form, the CDR3 reads TGTGCCAGTAGTATAGGACAGAACCCCTCCAAACTGTTTTTT. Translating gives CASSIGQNPSKLFF.

The sample holds one count of this clone. The gene calls are TRBV5-6 and TRBJ1-4; TRBD1 aligns across 7 bases. The CDR3 runs to 15 residues. J was trimmed by 1 base and V by 4 bases; bases with no gene match: 4. Germline V gene data show CDR1 as SGHDT and CDR2 as YYEEEE. The chain's CDR3 is CASSRNRGTNEKLFF. CDR3 in DNA: TGTGCCAGCAGCAGGAACAGGGGAACTAATGAAAAACTGTTTTTT. Looking up the rest from reference TRBV5-6 and TRBJ1-4 gives the full variable domain: DAGVTQSPTHLIKTRGQQVTLRCSPKSGHDTVSWYQQALGQGPQFIFQYYEEEERQRGNFPDRFSGHQFPNYSSELNVNALLLGDSALYLCASSRNRGTNEKLFFGSGTQLSVL.

This chain connects TRBV24-1 to TRBJ2-1; TRBD2 aligns across 8 bases. Germline-derived CDR1 and CDR2 are KGHDR and SFDVKD. V was clipped by 3 bases and J by 3 bases; unmatched bases: 6. The CDR3 covers 16 residues. CDR3 amino acids: CATSDNREGLYNEQFF. CDR3 coding DNA: TGTGCCACCAGTGATAACCGGGAGGGCCTCTACAATGAGCAGTTCTTC.

The chain has TRBV5-4 and TRBJ1-6; 8 bases match TRBD1. CDR1 and CDR2 (germline): SGHNT, YYREEE (reference sequence). CDR3 size: 15 residues. V was clipped by 4 bases and J by 9 bases; unmatched bases: 9. As DNA, the CDR3 is TGTGCCAGCAGCCGCGGGACAGGAGTAGGTTCACCCCTCCACTTT. Residues: CASSRGTGVGSPLHF.

The genes are TRBV7-3 and TRBJ1-2; 8 bases fit TRBD1. Germline V lookup: CDR1 SGHTA, CDR2 FQGTGA. Trimming removed 5 bases from V and 2 bases from J; junction bases left unmatched: 4. The CDR3 consists of 14 residues. The CDR3 region has the DNA TGTGCCAGCAGCGCAGGGACAGGCAACTATGGCTACACCTTC. Translated, it gives CASSAGTGNYGYTF.

The rearrangement uses TRBV7-3 and TRBJ2-1, with 9 bases lining up with TRBD2. The CDR3 has 19 amino acids. Germline V gene lookup returns CDR1 SGHTA and CDR2 FQGTGA. Trimming at V came to 4 bases and at J to 7 bases, leaving 20 bases not matched to a gene. The CDR3 sequence is CASSSRLGGERGVLNEQFF. Here the CDR3 DNA reads TGTGCCAGCAGCTCCCGGTTGGGCGGGGAGCGGGGGGTTCTAAATGAGCAGTTCTTC.

The chain links TRBV11-3 to TRBJ2-5; TRBD2 is a possible D gene (7 bases). The CDR3 loop spans 15 amino acids. CDR1 and CDR2 from the germline V gene are SGHNT and YENEEA. V was cut by 0 bases and J by 5 bases, with 13 bases left in between. CDR3 amino acids: CASSLDMGGLETQYF. CDR3 bases: TGTGCCAGCAGCTTAGATATGGGGGGGCTGGAGACCCAGTACTTC.

A remark on this clone: At one end the junction does not follow the germline gene, possibly because of a read error. This chain uses TRBV7-7 with TRBJ2-5; 7 positions agree with TRBD1. This CDR3 is 15 amino acids long. Germline CDR1 reads SSHAT; CDR2 reads FNYEAQ (reference sequence). The DNA of the CDR3 is TGTGCTAGCAGCTTAACAGGGGCGACCCAAGAGACCCAGTACTTC. This codes for CASSLTGATQETQYF.

V usage is TRBV4-3 and J usage is TRBJ1-2; D unresolved. Trimming left V 2 bases short and J 6 bases short, with 19 bases between. The V gene's germline CDR1 is LGHNA and CDR2 YSLEER. This CDR3 contains 16 residues. The CDR3: CASSQNLATWRDGYTF. The CDR3 DNA is TGCGCCAGCAGCCAAAATTTGGCGACTTGGCGGGATGGCTACACCTTC.

This chain uses TRBV10-1 with TRBJ2-7; D possibly corresponds to TRBD2 (6 bases). Germline values: CDR1 WNHNN, CDR2 SYGVQD (reference sequence). With 4 bases removed from V and 2 bases from J, the gap between germline ends came to 15 bases. CDR3 length: 15 amino acids. The CDR3 reads CASSARGFNPYEQYF. In DNA form, the CDR3 reads TGCGCCAGCAGTGCACGGGGGTTTAATCCCTACGAGCAGTACTTC.

J is TRBJ1-6 and V is TRBV7-6; a weak D match, TRBD1 (6 bases). The germline V gene has CDR1 SGHVS and CDR2 FNYEAQ. Trimming stripped 6 bases from V and 9 bases from J, with 15 bases between. The CDR3 has 14 amino acids. The CDR3 nucleotides are TGTGCCAGCAGTTCTGACAGGACCATTTCACCCCTCCACTTT. Translating it yields CASSSDRTISPLHF.

This sequence joins TRBV5-1 and TRBJ2-1, with a tentative D call TRBD2 (6 bases). Looked up from germline, CDR1 is SGHRS and CDR2 is YFSETQ. This CDR3 region has 16 residues. Deletions cut 4 bases from V and 0 bases from J, with 14 bases between. The DNA of the CDR3 is TGCGCCAGCAGCACCGGGACTTATAGCTCCTACAATGAGCAGTTCTTC. Encoded protein: CASSTGTYSSYNEQFF.

CDR3 coding DNA: TGCGCCAGCAGCTCCACCAGCGGTGAGGGGGAGACCCAGTACTTC. Amino acid sequence: CASSSTSGEGETQYF. V and J are TRBV5-1 and TRBJ2-5, with D possibly being TRBD1 or TRBD2 (5 bases each). Trimming stripped 3 bases from V and 5 bases from J, with 17 bases between. The CDR3 totals 15 residues. CDR1 SGHRS and CDR2 YFSETQ come from the germline V gene.

The rearrangement joins TRBV7-9 to TRBJ2-5; unclear D gene. The V end was cut by 5 bases, the J end by 2 bases, with 3 bases between. There are 11 residues in the CDR3. CDR1 is SEHNR, CDR2 FQNEAQ, per germline (reference sequence). CDR3 sequence reads: CASSAQETQYF. The CDR3 nucleotides read TGTGCCAGCAGCGCACAAGAGACCCAGTACTTC.

CDR3 DNA: TGCGCCAGCAGCCCACTGGGCTATGGCTACACCTTC. Amino acids: CASSPLGYGYTF. The chain has TRBV4-1 and TRBJ1-2, with D hard to call. The CDR3 length is 12 residues. Trimming cost V 4 bases and J 4 bases, with 7 bases left between them. Looked up from germline, CDR1 is MGHRA and CDR2 is YSYEKL.

The rearrangement joins TRBV19 to TRBJ1-5, with D perhaps TRBD1 (6 bases). Germline V gene lookup returns CDR1 LNHDA and CDR2 SQIVND (reference sequence). V was trimmed by 7 bases and J by 2 bases, leaving 9 bases between them. This CDR3 comprises 13 residues. The CDR3 region has the DNA TGTGCCAGTAAACAGGGCGGCAATCAGCCCCAGCATTTT. Protein: CASKQGGNQPQHF. Full variable domain (rest looked up from reference TRBV19 and TRBJ1-5): DGGITQSPKYLFRKEGQNVTLSCEQNLNHDAMYWYRQDPGQGLRLIYYSQIVNDFQKGDIAEGYSVSREKKESFPLTVTSAQKNPTAFYLCASKQGGNQPQHFGDGTRLSIL.

The genes are TRBV7-9 and TRBJ1-3; no reliable D call. The CDR3 sequence is 15 residues long. Trimming took 2 bases from V and 0 from J, leaving 8 bases between them. CDR1 is SEHNR, CDR2 FQNEAQ, per germline (reference sequence). The CDR3 is CASSLRQISGNTIYF. CDR3 in DNA: TGTGCCAGCAGCTTAAGGCAGATCTCTGGAAACACCATATATTTT. Supplemented by reference TRBV7-9 and TRBJ1-3, the full variable domain reads DTGVSQNPRHKITKRGQNVTFRCDPISEHNRLYWYRQTLGQGPEFLTYFQNEAQLEKSRLLSDRFSAERPKGSFSTLEIQRTEQGDSAMYLCASSLRQISGNTIYFGEGSWLTVV.

This chain joins TRBV6-5 and TRBJ2-1; unclear D gene. With 0 bases removed from V and 6 bases from J, the gap between germline ends came to 6 bases. This CDR3 spans 13 amino acids. CDR1 and CDR2 from the germline V gene are MNHEY and SVGAGI. The CDR3 sequence: CASSYSTVNEQFF. CDR3 coding DNA: TGTGCCAGCAGTTACTCTACAGTCAATGAGCAGTTCTTC.

The rearrangement links TRBV5-8 to TRBJ1-2, with D unresolved. Trimming removed 4 bases at V and 2 bases at J, with 18 bases between. This CDR3 is built from 16 residues. The germline V gene has CDR1 SGHTS and CDR2 YDEGEE. CDR3 residues: CASSGSRPTGNYGYTF. Written as DNA, the CDR3 is TGTGCCAGCAGCGGAAGCCGCCCCACGGGCAACTATGGCTACACCTTC.

This clone appeared a single time. This sample also contains other DNA sequences that code for the same CDR3. The rearrangement links TRBV27 to TRBJ1-5; D is undetermined. The germline V and J ends were trimmed by 0 bases and 0 bases, with 3 bases remaining between them. Germline CDR1 reads MNHEY; CDR2 reads SMNVEV (reference sequence). The CDR3 is 14 residues long. The CDR3: CASSLSGSNQPQHF. DNA of the CDR3: TGTGCCAGCAGTTTATCGGGTAGCAATCAGCCCCAGCATTTT.

This clone was picked up one time. The CDR3 reads CASSQRQGSYEQYV. DNA for the CDR3: TGTGCCAGCAGCCAGAGACAGGGCTCCTACGAGCAGTACGTC. This chain joins TRBV6-2 or TRBV6-3 and TRBJ2-7, with 7 nucleotides matching TRBD1. Germline V CDR1 and CDR2: MNHEY, SVGEGT. Germline trimming cut 6 bases from V and 0 bases from J; bases unmatched to any gene: 5. The CDR3 is 14 residues long.